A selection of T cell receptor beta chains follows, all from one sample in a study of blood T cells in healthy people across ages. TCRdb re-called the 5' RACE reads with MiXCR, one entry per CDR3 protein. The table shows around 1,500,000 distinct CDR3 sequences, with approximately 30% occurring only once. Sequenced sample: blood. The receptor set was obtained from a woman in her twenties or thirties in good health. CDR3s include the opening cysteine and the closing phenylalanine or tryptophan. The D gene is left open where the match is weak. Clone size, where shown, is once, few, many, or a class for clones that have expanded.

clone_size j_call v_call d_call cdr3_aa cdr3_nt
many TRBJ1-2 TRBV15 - CATSRGTDSPSPGYTF TGTGCCACCAGCAGAGGCACCGACAGCCCCTCTCCCGGCTACACCTTC
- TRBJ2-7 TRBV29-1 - CSVMVQATYEQYF TGCAGCGTTATGGTGCAGGCCACCTACGAGCAGTACTTC
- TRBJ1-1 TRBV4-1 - CASSQEPFAMNTEAFF TGCGCCAGCAGCCAAGAACCCTTTGCAATGAACACTGAAGCTTTCTTT
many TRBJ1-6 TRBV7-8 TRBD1 CASSLGQGDSPLHF TGCGCCAGCAGCTTGGGACAGGGTGATTCACCCCTCCACTTT
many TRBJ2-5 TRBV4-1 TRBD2 CASSQPSSGGYSGETQYF TGCGCCAGCAGCCAACCCTCTAGCGGGGGCTACTCCGGGGAGACCCAGTACTTC
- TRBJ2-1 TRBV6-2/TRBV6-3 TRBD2 CASSSPGLAVHGNEQFF TGTGCCAGCAGTTCCCCGGGACTAGCGGTCCATGGCAATGAGCAGTTCTTC
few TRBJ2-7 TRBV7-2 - CASSLAYGGQGGNRYEQYF TGTGCCAGCAGCTTAGCTTACGGGGGACAAGGGGGAAATAGGTACGAGCAGTACTTC
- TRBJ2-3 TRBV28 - CASSGTLWADTQYF TGTGCCAGCAGCGGGACTCTATGGGCAGATACGCAGTATTTT
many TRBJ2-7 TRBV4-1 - CASSQRTGGSLSYEQYF TGCGCCAGCAGCCAACGGACGGGCGGATCTCTGTCCTACGAGCAGTACTTC
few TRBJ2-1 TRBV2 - CASSELGGTNEQFF TGTGCCAGCAGTGAGTTGGGGGGAACGAATGAGCAGTTCTTC
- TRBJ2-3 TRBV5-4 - CASSLWGAGVGFDTQYF TGTGCCAGCAGCCTCTGGGGCGCTGGCGTAGGATTTGATACGCAGTATTTT
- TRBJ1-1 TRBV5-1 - CASSLATGRSPEAFF TGCGCCAGCAGCTTGGCTACAGGGCGGAGCCCTGAAGCTTTCTTT